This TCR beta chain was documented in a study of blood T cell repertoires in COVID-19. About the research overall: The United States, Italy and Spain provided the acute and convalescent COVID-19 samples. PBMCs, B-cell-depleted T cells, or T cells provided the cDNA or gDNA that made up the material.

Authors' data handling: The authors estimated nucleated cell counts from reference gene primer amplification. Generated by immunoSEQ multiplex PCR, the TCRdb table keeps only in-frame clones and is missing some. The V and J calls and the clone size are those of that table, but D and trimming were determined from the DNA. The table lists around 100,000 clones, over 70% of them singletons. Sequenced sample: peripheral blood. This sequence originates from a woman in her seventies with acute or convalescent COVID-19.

CDR3 in amino acids: CASSLTLAGGGSNEQFF. DNA for the CDR3: TGTGCCAGCAGCTTAACACTAGCGGGGGGTGGGAGCAATGAGCAGTTCTTC. The genes are TRBV7-2 and TRBJ2-1, with 12 positions matching TRBD2. Germline V gene lookup returns CDR1 SGHTA and CDR2 FQGNSA. The CDR3 is 17 amino acids. Germline trimming cut 2 bases from V and 6 bases from J; bases unmatched to any gene: 8.